This record looks at one T cell receptor beta chain sequence and its context. It has no known antigen specificity. Qualities for individual bases were not recorded, and no much larger clone is one base off. These data come from a study of memory CD4+ T cells and cytomegalovirus serostatus (dated by TCRdb to the late 2010s). Background for the entire study: A total of some 35 healthy Belgian adults, of whom 9 were CMV seropositive and approximately 24 were CMV seronegative, were included in the cohort. The study sequenced CD4+ memory TCRbeta repertoires of a Belgian cohort with known cytomegalovirus serostatus to replicate a published TCR-based CMV serostatus classifier. Overall results and qualifications from the work: CMV serostatus prediction reached a median bootstrapped AUC of roughly 0.95 with the original framework and 0.9 to 0.93 with a US-trained random forest. The results were read as suggesting that the CMV-associated TCR signature is, for the most part, present in the CD4+ memory repertoire. Only CD4+CD45RO+ memory cells were sequenced, unlike the original study, which covered naive and memory CD4+ and CD8+ populations. A median bootstrapped AUC of 0.95 with a 95% CI of 0.76-1.00 was achieved on the Belgian cohort by the original-framework classifier. Of fewer than 200 previously reported CMV-associated TCRbeta sequences, some 67 appeared in the CD4+ memory repertoires, each in one to five individuals.

Genomic DNA was extracted from sorted cells with the Quick-DNA Microprep Kit. Amplification of TCRbeta DNA was done with the immunoSEQ hsTCRbeta kit, following the protocol from the manufacturer. An Illumina MiSeq instrument was used to sequence the TCRbeta libraries. Per the source publication's procedure: After out-of-frame sequences were removed, millions of distinct TCRbeta sequences remained, averaging around 67,000 per individual. Each individual was scored according to the count of approximately 170 previously reported CMV-associated TCRbeta sequences and the total productive distinct TCRbeta count. A beta-binomial model was reimplemented in Python, and scikit-learn random forests with default parameters were trained on data from the US cohort. Classifier performance on the Belgian cohort was summarized as median AUC with percentile confidence intervals calculated over 10,000 bootstrap iterations. Sourced from immuneACCESS, this table was stored by TCRdb with only in-frame sequences that have V and J called. A share of the clones is absent; for the studies checked, an unresolved V gene accounts for under half, and the remainder has no known explanation. The V and J calls and the clone size are those of that table, but D and trimming were determined from the DNA. The sample records about 43,000 clones, about three quarters of which are singletons. Together, the top ten hold about 0.6% of the sample.

A FACSAria II was used to sort memory CD4+ T cells, defined as single viable CD3+CD4+CD8-CD45RO+ cells. CMV serostatus was determined with a Roche Elecsys assay detecting serum IgG against CMV pp150, pp28, p38 and p52. After thawing, total CD4+ T cells were enriched by positive selection with CD4 magnetic microbeads. The samples came from a different study that was designed specifically to examine the CD4+ T cell memory repertoire. Peripheral blood mononuclear cells were isolated and cryopreserved according to standard operating procedures, and serum was stored at -80 degrees C. CD3-PerCP (BW264/56), CD4-APC (RPA-T4), CD45RO-PE (UCHT1) and CD8-Pacific Orange (3B5) antibodies were used for staining, and non-viable cells were excluded with Sytox blue. The specimen was memory CD4+ T cells from blood. The receptor's source is an adult in good health and CMV-seronegative.

The CDR3 loop reads CATRDTGNTEAFF. The DNA reads TGTGCCACCCGGGACACGGGGAACACTGAAGCTTTCTTT. The sequence is built from TRBV19 and TRBJ1-1, and perhaps TRBD1 as D gene, on 6 matching bases. Based on the germline V gene (reference sequence), the CDR1 and CDR2 sequences are LNHDA and SQIVND. Its CDR3 holds 13 amino acids, cysteine through phenylalanine. Only the CDR3 part of the read is kept: 39 bases, read in frame from the first base. The germline ends are 13 bases apart after V is trimmed by 10 bases and J by 1 base.